This entry lists 10 T cell receptor beta chains sequenced from one sample in a study of blood T cell repertoires in COVID-19. Measured with immunoSEQ multiplex PCR; TCRdb has only the in-frame clones, and not every one. The sample consists of about 220,000 clones, around 80% of them appearing once. Sequenced input: peripheral blood. These receptors were collected from a woman aged 70 to 79 with acute or convalescent COVID-19.

This clone was observed a few times. The J gene is TRBJ2-1, the V gene TRBV7-8; no clear D gene. Germline CDR1 is SGHVS and CDR2 is FQNEAQ. This CDR3 has 14 amino acids. Between the trimmed V and J ends, which lost 1 base and 2 bases, there was a span of 6 bases. In DNA form, the CDR3 reads TGTGCCAGCAGCTTAGTCAGGACCTACAATGAGCAGTTCTTC. This codes for CASSLVRTYNEQFF.

Concerning this clone: This CDR3 is also generated by other DNA sequences in the sample. In DNA, the CDR3 is TGTGCCAGCAGCCCGACAGGTACGAGGGGGACAGATACGCAGTATTTT. This gives the protein CASSPTGTRGTDTQYF. J is TRBJ2-3 and V is TRBV11-2; TRBD1 might be the D (6 bases). Deletions cut 5 bases from V and 3 bases from J, with 18 bases between. The CDR3 sequence is 16 residues long. Germline lookup yields CDR1 SGHAT and CDR2 FQNNGV.

The rearrangement joins TRBV5-5 to TRBJ2-5, with TRBD1 matching over 11 bases. The CDR3 totals 14 residues. Germline V gives CDR1 SGHKS, CDR2 YYEKEE (reference sequence). V trimming: 3 bases; J trimming: 5 bases; junction bases outside the gene matches: 3. Written as DNA, the CDR3 is TGTGCCAGCAGCTGGACAGGGGGCGGGGAGACCCAGTACTTC. It specifies CASSWTGGGETQYF.

In its sample, this clone was seen a few times. This chain uses TRBV7-3 with TRBJ2-3; D is unresolved. Germline CDR1 is SGHTA and CDR2 is FQGTGA. The germline V and J ends were trimmed by 0 bases and 0 bases, with 7 bases remaining between them. This CDR3 is 15 amino acids long. CDR3 sequence: CASSLTPSSTDTQYF. The CDR3 DNA is TGTGCCAGCAGCTTAACCCCGTCTAGCACAGATACGCAGTATTTT.

This clone was detected once. The V call is TRBV6-5, the J call TRBJ2-7; perhaps TRBD1 as D (6 bases). Germline CDR1 reads MNHEY; CDR2 reads SVGAGI. V lost 2 bases, J lost 4 bases, and 15 bases lay in between. The CDR3 is made up of 15 amino acids. This chain's CDR3 is CASSYIQGVEYEQYF. The DNA of the CDR3 is TGTGCCAGCAGTTACATACAGGGAGTAGAATACGAGCAGTACTTC.

This clone was seen more than once but under ten times. V and J are TRBV6-5 and TRBJ1-3, with D unresolved. Deletions cut 10 bases from V and 0 bases from J, with 7 bases between. CDR1 and CDR2 from the germline V gene are MNHEY and SVGAGI. The length of the CDR3 is 12 residues. Here the CDR3 DNA reads TGTGCCACAATGGCCTCTGGAAACACCATATATTTT. Protein sequence: CATMASGNTIYF.

The chain is built from TRBV5-4 and TRBJ1-2; 7 bases are a match to TRBD1. Trimming cost V 4 bases and J 8 bases; bases outside gene matches: 8. Germline V lookup: CDR1 SGHNT, CDR2 YYREEE (reference sequence). This CDR3 region has 13 residues. In DNA form, the CDR3 reads TGTGCCAGCAGCCGGAAGGGGGCGAAGGGCTACACCTTC. Its translation: CASSRKGAKGYTF. The full variable domain, in which reference TRBV5-4 and TRBJ1-2 provide the parts outside the CDR3, is ETGVTQSPTHLIKTRGQQVTLRCSSQSGHNTVSWYQQALGQGPQFIFQYYREEENGRGNFPPRFSGLQFPNYSSELNVNALELDDSALYLCASSRKGAKGYTFGSGTRLTVV.

This clone appeared once. This chain connects TRBV2 to TRBJ1-1; D is uncertain. This CDR3 region has 13 residues. Trimming removed 4 bases from V and 4 bases from J, with 10 bases in between. Germline CDR1 is SNHLY and CDR2 is FYNNEI. CDR3 DNA: TGTGCCAGCAGTGGGGAGAGGAGCACTGAAGCTTTCTTT. Translating gives CASSGERSTEAFF.

The chain carries TRBV7-7 and TRBJ2-5, with D tentatively TRBD2 (7 bases). V lost 5 bases and J lost 4, with 17 bases in between. CDR3 size: 15 residues. Germline V gene data show CDR1 as SSHAT and CDR2 as FNYEAQ (reference sequence). The CDR3 sequence is CASSRGGGRGETQYF. As DNA, the CDR3 is TGTGCCAGCAGCCGAGGGGGGGGACGGGGAGAGACCCAGTACTTC.

This chain connects TRBV4-2 to TRBJ1-6, with TRBD1 as a possible D gene (6 bases). Looked up from germline, CDR1 is LGHNA and CDR2 is YNFKEQ. The CDR3 has 16 amino acids. V lost 0 bases and J lost 9, with 15 bases in between. The CDR3 DNA reads as TGTGCCAGCAGCCAAGATCTTGGGGTAGGGGGTTCACCCCTCCACTTT. Protein: CASSQDLGVGGSPLHF.